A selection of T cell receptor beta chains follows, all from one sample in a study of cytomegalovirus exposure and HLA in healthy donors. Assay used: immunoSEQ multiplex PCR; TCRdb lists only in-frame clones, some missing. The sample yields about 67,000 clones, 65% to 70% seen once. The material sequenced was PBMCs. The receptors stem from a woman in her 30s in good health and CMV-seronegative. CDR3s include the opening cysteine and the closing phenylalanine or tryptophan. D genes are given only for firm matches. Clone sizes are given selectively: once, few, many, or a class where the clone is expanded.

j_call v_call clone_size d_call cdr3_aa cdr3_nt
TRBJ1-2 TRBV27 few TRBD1 CASSLTRGIYGYTF TGTGCCAGCAGTTTGACCAGGGGGATTTATGGCTACACCTTC
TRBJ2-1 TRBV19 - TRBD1 CASSGRGGQGGNEQFF TGTGCCAGTAGTGGCAGGGGGGGACAGGGTGGCAATGAGCAGTTCTTC
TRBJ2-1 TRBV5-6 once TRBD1 CASSLGQGAYNEQFF TGTGCCAGCAGCTTGGGACAGGGGGCTTACAATGAGCAGTTCTTC
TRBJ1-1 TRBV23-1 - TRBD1 CASSQSKGQPDTEAFF TGCGCCAGCAGTCAATCCAAGGGACAGCCAGACACTGAAGCTTTCTTT
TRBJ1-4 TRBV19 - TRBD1 CASQDRGLGEKLFF TGTGCCAGCCAAGACAGGGGGCTTGGCGAAAAACTGTTTTTT
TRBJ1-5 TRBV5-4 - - CASSLDGPNQPQHF TGTGCCAGCAGCTTGGATGGGCCCAATCAGCCCCAGCATTTT
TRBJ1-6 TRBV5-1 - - CASSLEPGDYNSPLHF TGCGCCAGCAGCTTGGAGCCAGGGGATTATAATTCACCCCTCCACTTT
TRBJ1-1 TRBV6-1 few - CASTIIGTEAFF TGTGCCAGCACAATCATCGGCACTGAAGCTTTCTTT
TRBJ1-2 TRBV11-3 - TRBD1 CASSRDRINYGYTF TGTGCCAGCAGCCGGGACAGGATTAACTATGGCTACACCTTC
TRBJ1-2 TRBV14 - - CASSQGQDYGYTF TGTGCCAGCAGCCAAGGGCAAGACTATGGCTACACCTTC
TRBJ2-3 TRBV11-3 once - CASSRGLTYSTDTQYF TGTGCCAGCAGCAGAGGACTTACCTATAGCACAGATACGCAGTATTTT
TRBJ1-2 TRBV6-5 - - CASTPTGNYTF TGTGCCAGCACCCCAACAGGGAACTACACCTTC
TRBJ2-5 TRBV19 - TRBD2 CASSIGLAGGIETQYF TGTGCCAGTAGTATCGGGCTAGCGGGGGGGATCGAGACCCAGTACTTC
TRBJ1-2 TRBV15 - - CATSRDREGSGYTF TGTGCCACCAGCAGAGATCGAGAAGGGAGTGGCTACACCTTC
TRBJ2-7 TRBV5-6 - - CASSWVGGGYEQYF TGTGCCAGCAGCTGGGTGGGAGGCGGCTACGAGCAGTACTTC
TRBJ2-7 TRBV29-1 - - CSVGGGLAEVYEQYF TGCAGCGTTGGAGGCGGGCTAGCAGAAGTCTACGAGCAGTACTTC
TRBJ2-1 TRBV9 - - CASSQAIGGPYNEQFF TGTGCCAGCAGCCAAGCTATCGGGGGGCCATACAATGAGCAGTTCTTC
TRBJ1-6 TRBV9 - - CASSPRPRGAPLHF TGTGCCAGCAGCCCTCGCCCCAGAGGTGCACCCCTCCACTTT
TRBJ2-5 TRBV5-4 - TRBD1 CASSFLQGAGEETQYF TGTGCCAGCAGCTTCCTACAGGGGGCGGGTGAGGAGACCCAGTACTTC
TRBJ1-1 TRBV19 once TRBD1 CASSPTGTNTEAFF TGTGCCAGTAGCCCGACAGGGACGAACACTGAAGCTTTCTTT
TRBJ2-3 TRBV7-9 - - CASSSRLTATDTQYF TGTGCCAGCAGCTCGCGCTTGACTGCCACAGATACGCAGTATTTT
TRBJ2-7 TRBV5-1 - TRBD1 CASSWGTGFYEQYF TGCGCCAGCAGCTGGGGGACAGGATTCTACGAGCAGTACTTC
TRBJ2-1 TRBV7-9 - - CASSSPASSYNEQFF TGTGCCAGCAGCTCCCCCGCTAGCTCCTACAATGAGCAGTTCTTC
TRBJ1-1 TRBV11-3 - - CASSLDRYYTEAFF TGTGCCAGCAGCTTAGACAGATATTACACTGAAGCTTTCTTT
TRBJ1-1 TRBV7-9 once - CASRKISTTNTEAFF TGTGCCAGCAGGAAGATAAGCACCACTAACACTGAAGCTTTCTTT
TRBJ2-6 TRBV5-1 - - CASSLAGTRLSGANVLTF TGCGCCAGCAGCTTGGCGGGGACAAGGCTCTCTGGGGCCAACGTCCTGACTTTC
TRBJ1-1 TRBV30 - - CAWSVREEAFF TGTGCCTGGAGTGTACGGGAGGAAGCTTTCTTT
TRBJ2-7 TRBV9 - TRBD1 CASSVGGQGTYEQYF TGTGCCAGCAGCGTAGGAGGACAGGGGACCTACGAGCAGTACTTC
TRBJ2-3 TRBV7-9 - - CASSSRGATSTDTQYF TGTGCCAGCAGCTCCCGAGGAGCAACTAGCACAGATACGCAGTATTTT
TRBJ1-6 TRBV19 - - CASSTTANSPLHF TGTGCCAGTAGTACGACAGCCAATTCACCCCTCCACTTT
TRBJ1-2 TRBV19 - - CASSLGQIYNYGYTF TGTGCCAGTAGTCTAGGACAGATCTATAACTATGGCTACACCTTC
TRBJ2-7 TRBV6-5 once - CASRKTGTRDEQYF TGTGCCAGCAGAAAGACAGGTACTAGGGACGAGCAGTACTTC
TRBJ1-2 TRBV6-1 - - CASSVGRGHGYTF TGTGCCAGCAGTGTGGGCAGGGGACATGGCTACACCTTC
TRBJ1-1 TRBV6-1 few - CASSEALGGGTEAFF TGTGCCAGCAGTGAAGCGCTGGGAGGGGGGACTGAAGCTTTCTTT
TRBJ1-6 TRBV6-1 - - CASSERGTYNSPPHF TGTGCCAGCAGTGAACGGGGGACCTATAATTCACCCCCCCACTTT
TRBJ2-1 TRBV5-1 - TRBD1 CASSRGQRSEQFF TGCGCCAGCAGCCGGGGACAGCGCAGTGAGCAGTTCTTC
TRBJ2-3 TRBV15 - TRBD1 CATSRDYGRGLTDTQYF TGTGCCACCAGCAGAGATTACGGCAGGGGGCTGACAGATACGCAGTATTTT
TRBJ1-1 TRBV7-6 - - CASSLQGGITEAFF TGTGCCAGCAGCTTACAGGGAGGGATCACTGAAGCTTTCTTT
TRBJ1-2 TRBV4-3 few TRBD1 CASSRQGGDYGYTF TGCGCCAGCAGCCGACAGGGGGGGGACTATGGCTACACCTTC
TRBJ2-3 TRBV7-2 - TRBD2 CASSSGGFSTDTQYF TGTGCCAGCAGCTCCGGGGGGTTTAGCACAGATACGCAGTATTTT
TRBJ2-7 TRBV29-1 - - CSVGREAGEQYF TGCAGCGTTGGCAGGGAGGCCGGCGAGCAGTACTTC
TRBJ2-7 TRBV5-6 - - CASSLNGIFYEQYF TGTGCCAGCAGCTTAAACGGGATCTTCTACGAGCAGTACTTC
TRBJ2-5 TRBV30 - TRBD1 CAWNDRGQETQYF TGTGCCTGGAACGACAGGGGCCAAGAGACCCAGTACTTC
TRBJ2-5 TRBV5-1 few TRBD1 CASSMTGVGETQYF TGCGCCAGCAGCATGACAGGGGTGGGAGAGACCCAGTACTTC
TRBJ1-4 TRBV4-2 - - CASSQDGGGEREKLFF TGTGCCAGCAGCCAAGATGGAGGCGGGGAGCGGGAAAAACTGTTTTTT